The 14 T cell receptor beta chains listed next were all sequenced from one sample in a study of OX40 agonist ivuxolimab in advanced cancers. The table came from immunoSEQ multiplex PCR; TCRdb's copy has only in-frame clones and leaves some out. There are about 44,000 clones in the sample; around 90% occur only once, and approximately 28% lies in the top ten. The sample here was CD4+ or CD8+ T cells sorted from blood, taken in a trial of the OX40 agonist ivuxolimab. Receptors were obtained from an adult with an advanced solid tumor such as melanoma, head and neck, liver or kidney cancer.

The CDR3 protein is CASSLFLGEQYF. CDR3 DNA sequence: TGTGCCAGCAGCTTATTTTTAGGCGAGCAGTACTTC. The chain combines TRBV7-9 with TRBJ2-7, with no clear D. V gave up 2 bases and J gave up 6 bases, with 8 bases separating them. This CDR3 comprises 12 residues. The germline V gene encodes CDR1 SEHNR and CDR2 FQNEAQ (reference sequence).

The V call is TRBV4-2, the J call TRBJ2-1, with D hard to call. Trimming took off 1 base at V and 0 bases at J, with 7 bases between the two ends. Germline assignment: CDR1 LGHNA and CDR2 YNFKEQ. The CDR3 contains 15 residues. CDR3 residues: CASSQAGSSYNEQFF. The CDR3 coding sequence is TGTGCCAGCAGCCAAGCAGGTAGCTCCTACAATGAGCAGTTCTTC.

The CDR3 protein is CASSFSRWAEAFF. In nucleotides, the CDR3 is TGTGCCAGCAGTTTCTCGAGGTGGGCCGAAGCTTTCTTT. The genes are TRBV27 and TRBJ1-1; unclear D gene. Trimming shortened V by 3 bases and J by 8 bases, and 13 bases separated the two germline ends. There are 13 residues in the CDR3. Germline CDR1 is MNHEY and CDR2 is SMNVEV (reference sequence).

J is TRBJ2-1 and V is TRBV2; no definite D call. The CDR3 extends over 13 amino acids. CDR1 is SNHLY and CDR2 is FYNNEI in the germline V gene. With 2 bases removed from V and 8 bases from J, the gap between germline ends came to 10 bases. For the CDR3, the DNA is TGTGCCAGCAGTGAACCAGATCTGGATGAGCAGTTCTTC. Translation: CASSEPDLDEQFF.

The genes are TRBV28 and TRBJ1-4; D uncertain. The CDR3 has 15 residues. Germline CDR1 MDHEN, CDR2 SYDVKM. V was pared by 5 bases and J by 0 bases, with 10 bases between. CDR3 in DNA: TGTGCCAGCAGTCTTTACATTGCAACTAATGAAAAACTGTTTTTT. Translating gives CASSLYIATNEKLFF.

This chain connects TRBV10-3 to TRBJ2-7; TRBD2 aligns across 9 bases. The CDR3 has 16 amino acids. The trim removed 1 base at V and 2 bases at J, leaving 6 bases unmatched. Germline lookup yields CDR1 ENHRY and CDR2 SYGVKD. CDR3 DNA: TGTGCCATCAGTGAGTTGATAGCGGGAGCCACCTACGAGCAGTACTTC. It is translated as CAISELIAGATYEQYF.

The rearrangement joins TRBV28 to TRBJ2-5; no clear D gene. The J call is in doubt because the DNA end fits TRBJ2-7 better. The CDR3 is 14 residues long. Germline V lookup: CDR1 MDHEN, CDR2 SYDVKM. The CDR3, as DNA: TGTGCCAGCAGTTTGCCGGCCGGTTTTCGCGAGCAGTACTTC. It encodes CASSLPAGFREQYF.

The chain joins TRBV4-3 to TRBJ1-4; perhaps TRBD1 as D (5 bases). The CDR3 sequence is 15 residues long. CDR1 is LGHNA and CDR2 is YSLEER in the germline V gene. V shed 0 bases and J shed 3 bases, with 8 bases lying between them. The CDR3 sequence: CASSQEGGSNEKLFF. Written as DNA, the CDR3 is TGCGCCAGCAGCCAAGAGGGGGGATCTAATGAAAAACTGTTTTTT.

This chain links TRBV4-1 with TRBJ2-3; D uncertain. Germline CDR1 and CDR2: MGHRA and YSYEKL. Trimming pared 0 bases from V and 0 bases from J, leaving 10 bases between. The CDR3 runs to 16 residues. CDR3 protein: CASSQELHASTDTQYF. The CDR3, as DNA: TGCGCCAGCAGCCAAGAGCTACATGCTAGCACAGATACGCAGTATTTT.

V usage is TRBV27 and J usage is TRBJ2-7; D is uncertain. Trimming shortened V by 4 bases and J by 6 bases, and 13 bases separated the two germline ends. Germline V gives CDR1 MNHEY, CDR2 SMNVEV (reference sequence). The CDR3 consists of 13 residues. As DNA, the CDR3 is TGTGCCAGCAGTTACTCATCAACCGGCGAGCAGTACTTC. Protein sequence: CASSYSSTGEQYF.

The chain uses TRBV5-6 and TRBJ2-7, with a tentative D call TRBD1 (6 bases). The CDR3 sequence is 14 residues long. V lost 0 bases and J lost 4, with 11 bases in between. CDR1 SGHDT and CDR2 YYEEEE come from the germline V gene. This CDR3 is CASSLEAGEYEQYF. The DNA of the CDR3 is TGTGCCAGCAGCTTGGAGGCAGGGGAGTACGAGCAGTACTTC.

This chain links TRBV4-1 with TRBJ2-5; D might be TRBD1 or TRBD2, each matching 7 bases. Germline CDR1 reads MGHRA; CDR2 reads YSYEKL. This CDR3 region has 17 residues. V shed 0 bases and J shed 1 base, with 15 bases lying between them. CDR3 sequence (DNA): TGCGCCAGCAGCCAAGAAGAAGGGAGGGGGCCCCAAGAGACCCAGTACTTC. This encodes CASSQEEGRGPQETQYF.

This rearrangement joins TRBV27 to TRBJ2-7, with D possibly matching TRBD1 (5 bases). V was shortened by 2 bases and J by 6 bases, with 17 bases between the two germline ends. The length of the CDR3 is 15 residues. In germline, CDR1 is MNHEY, CDR2 SMNVEV (reference sequence). The CDR3 nucleotides are TGTGCCAGCAGTTTAGGGGCTCCCTTTGGCTCCGAGCAGTACTTC. Protein: CASSLGAPFGSEQYF.

The CDR3 loop is CASSVYGQASYEQYF. CDR3 sequence (DNA): TGTGCCAGCAGCGTGTACGGACAGGCCTCCTACGAGCAGTACTTC. The chain combines TRBV6-1 with TRBJ2-7, with TRBD1 matching over 7 bases. This CDR3 comprises 15 residues. The ends lost 6 bases at V and 0 bases at J; junction bases unmatched: 8. The V gene's germline CDR1 is MNHNS and CDR2 SASEGT.